One T cell receptor beta chain is described in this entry. TCRdb used MiXCR to reprocess the 5' RACE reads, holding one entry per CDR3 protein. The sample holds over 55,000 distinct CDR3 sequences; 25% to 30% are singletons and the top ten take approximately 3%. Trimming removed 5 bases from V and 9 bases from J, with 10 bases in between. The CDR3 extends over 12 amino acids. The germline V gene has CDR1 SGHTA and CDR2 FQGTGA. V gene TRBV7-3 combines with J gene TRBJ2-2; D possibly corresponds to TRBD1 (6 bases). The TCR originated in a female donor with breast cancer. Sequencing was carried out using tumor-infiltrating memory CD4+ T cells sorted from the breast tumor. The subset was: memory CD4+ T cells, CD4+CD45RO+CD25-. CDR3: CASSPTGRELFF. CDR3 sequence (DNA): TGTGCCAGCAGCCCAACAGGGCGGGAGCTGTTTTTT.